One and the same sample provided the 10 T cell receptor beta chains below, sequenced in a study of beta chain features in type 1 diabetes (dated by TCRdb to between 2018 and 2020). Overall study outcomes, separate from this receptor: Type 1 diabetes patients showed a moderate but significant shortening of TCRB CDR3 length in all four CD4+ subsets.

These TCRs' antigens remain unknown. Library generation was performed with the immunoSEQ multiplex PCR assay. The entire amount of isolated RNA was reverse transcribed using the High Capacity cDNA Reverse Transcription Kit, so the sequenced TCRB transcripts were expressed ones. TCRdb's version of the immuneACCESS table is confined to in-frame rearrangements and falls short of the full clone set. An unresolved V gene accounts for under half of the shortfall where checked; the remainder is of unknown origin. The sample table lists roughly 150,000 clones, approximately 8.7% of them with a count of one. The ten top clones hold about 0.7% of the sample. The sequenced sample was central memory CD4+ T cells from blood. These receptors came from a woman aged 30 to 39 with type 1 diabetes.

The table lists this clone with a few counts. Its ends do not fully match the called genes, so a read error is possible. This chain joins TRBV5-1 and TRBJ2-3; D remains unclear. Germline V gene sequence: CDR1 SGHRS, CDR2 YFSETQ. The CDR3 spans 14 residues. The CDR3 reads CASNLGTQRDTQYF. In nucleotides, the CDR3 is TGCGCCAGCAACTTGGGAACCCAGCGTGATACGCAGTATTTT.

This clone showed up just a few times. The CDR3 sequence is CASSLYRGSGAQYF. The CDR3, as DNA: TGTGCCAGCAGCCTGTACAGGGGTTCGGGAGCGCAGTACTTC. This rearrangement joins TRBV11-1 to TRBJ2-7, with D possibly matching TRBD1 (7 bases). The CDR3 contains 14 residues. With 5 bases removed from V and 9 bases from J, the gap between germline ends came to 20 bases. The germline CDR1 and CDR2 sequences are SGHAT and FQDESV (reference sequence).

The rearrangement joins TRBV19 to TRBJ2-1; TRBD1 matches at 7 bases. The CDR3 covers 18 residues. CDR1 LNHDA and CDR2 SQIVND come from the germline V gene (reference sequence). Trimming at V came to 0 bases and at J to 3 bases, leaving 11 bases not matched to a gene. CDR3 residues: CASSIDPRTGYFYNEQFF. For the CDR3, the DNA is TGTGCCAGTAGTATAGATCCCCGGACAGGCTATTTCTACAATGAGCAGTTCTTC.

This clone has just a few counts. The chain combines TRBV7-3 with TRBJ2-1; weak D call: TRBD1 (6 bases). V was shortened by 4 bases and J by 4 bases, with 8 bases between the two germline ends. The CDR3 loop spans 13 amino acids. Germline V gene sequence: CDR1 SGHTA, CDR2 FQGTGA. In DNA, the CDR3 is TGTGCCAGCAGCTCGACAGGATACAATGAGCAGTTCTTC. Residues: CASSSTGYNEQFF.

This clone appeared a few times. The chain recombines TRBV5-1 with TRBJ1-1, with D perhaps matching TRBD1 (6 bases). V shed 4 bases and J shed 3 bases, with 13 bases lying between them. CDR1 and CDR2 (germline): SGHRS, YFSETQ. The CDR3 sequence is 14 residues long. CDR3 coding DNA: TGCGCCAGCAGCCCACAGGGTGGGGACACTGAAGCTTTCTTT. This sequence encodes CASSPQGGDTEAFF.

The chain combines TRBV7-9 with TRBJ1-2; TRBD1 matches at 8 bases. With V trimmed by 4 bases and J by 2 bases, 9 bases remained unmatched. Per the germline V gene, CDR1 is SEHNR and CDR2 is FQNEAQ (reference sequence). The CDR3 consists of 16 residues. The CDR3 DNA follows: TGTGCCAGCAGCTCTGACTTAGGGACAGGCAACTATGGCTACACCTTC. Translated, it gives CASSSDLGTGNYGYTF. Drawing the rest from reference TRBV7-9 and TRBJ1-2, the complete variable domain is DTGVSQNPRHKITKRGQNVTFRCDPISEHNRLYWYRQTLGQGPEFLTYFQNEAQLEKSRLLSDRFSAERPKGSFSTLEIQRTEQGDSAMYLCASSSDLGTGNYGYTFGSGTRLTVV.

V is TRBV30 and J is TRBJ2-5; no reliable D call. This CDR3 is built from 11 residues. Between the trimmed V and J ends, which lost 6 bases and 4 bases, there was a span of 9 bases. The V gene's germline CDR1 is GTSNPN and CDR2 SVGIG (reference sequence). The CDR3 sequence is CACQLRETQYF. CDR3 in DNA: TGTGCCTGCCAACTCCGAGAGACCCAGTACTTC.

This rearrangement joins TRBV5-1 to TRBJ2-3; possible D gene TRBD1, 5 bases. Germline CDR1 is SGHRS and CDR2 is YFSETQ. The V end was cut by 6 bases, the J end by 3 bases, with 5 bases between. The CDR3 runs 11 residues. DNA of the CDR3: TGCGCCAGCAAGGGGACAGATACGCAGTATTTT. Translating it yields CASKGTDTQYF.

This chain connects TRBV5-1 to TRBJ2-2; 10 bases match TRBD2. The CDR3 length is 16 residues. From germline, CDR1 is SGHRS and CDR2 YFSETQ. Germline trimming cut 5 bases from V and 1 base from J; bases unmatched to any gene: 5. The CDR3 spells CASSSSGRGNTGELFF. The CDR3 coding sequence is TGCGCCAGCAGTTCTAGCGGGAGAGGGAACACCGGGGAGCTGTTTTTT.

V gene TRBV27 combines with J gene TRBJ2-3, with D tentatively TRBD2 (6 bases). The germline CDR1 and CDR2 sequences are MNHEY and SMNVEV (reference sequence). V was shortened by 6 bases and J by 3 bases, with 10 bases between the two germline ends. The CDR3 contains 13 residues. The DNA for the CDR3 is TGTGCCAGCAGGCGGGATTGGACAGATACGCAGTATTTT. Translating it yields CASRRDWTDTQYF.